What follows are 4 T cell receptor beta chains derived from one specimen sequenced in a study of PD-1 blockade in classical Hodgkin lymphoma. Time point specified: cycle 4 day 1 (C4D1), after 5 to 7 weeks of nivolumab. There was relapse after autologous stem cell transplantation in every patient, and there was variation in brentuximab vedotin exposure. Purification of CD4+ T cells from thawed PBMCs was performed via magnetic negative selection. Assay used: immunoSEQ multiplex PCR; TCRdb lists only in-frame clones, some missing. Seen here are approximately 22,000 clones, about 70% observed once, and the top ten hold 1.2%. The sequencing here drew on CD4+ T cells from blood, taken before the fourth cycle of nivolumab. The receptors stem from a human donor with classical Hodgkin lymphoma.

This clone has just a few counts. The chain employs TRBV30 and TRBJ1-4; 8 nucleotides align to TRBD1. CDR1 GTSNPN and CDR2 SVGIG come from the germline V gene (reference sequence). V dropped 7 bases and J dropped 8; count of bases not matched to a gene: 3. The CDR3 is 11 amino acids. CDR3 bases: TGTGCCTCAGGGGGCCAGGAAAAACTGTTTTTT. Protein product: CASGGQEKLFF.

The chain has TRBV7-2 and TRBJ1-2; no definite D call. Germline CDR1 and CDR2: SGHTA and FQGNSA. V was pared by 1 base and J by 7 bases, with 4 bases between. The CDR3 loop spans 11 amino acids. For the CDR3, the DNA is TGTGCCAGCAGCTTAGGGTTTGGCTACACCTTC. This gives the protein CASSLGFGYTF.

This clone has a handful of counts. V is TRBV29-1 and J is TRBJ2-2; weak D call: TRBD1 (6 bases). Trimming stripped 2 bases from V and 6 bases from J, with 13 bases between. This CDR3 spans 14 amino acids. The germline CDR1 and CDR2 sequences are SQVTM and ANQGSEA. CDR3 in DNA: TGCAGCGTTGAACAGGGGTTCAGGGCCGGGGAGCTGTTTTTT. Protein: CSVEQGFRAGELFF.

This clone has just a few counts. This chain joins TRBV9 and TRBJ1-2; 8 bases are a match to TRBD1. With V trimmed by 2 bases and J by 3 bases, 3 bases remained unmatched. This CDR3 has 14 residues. Germline V gene sequence: CDR1 SGDLS, CDR2 YYNGEE. CDR3 nucleotide sequence: TGTGCCAGCAGCGTCGGACAGGGCGACTATGGCTACACCTTC. Translation gives CASSVGQGDYGYTF. Combining the CDR3 with reference TRBV9 and TRBJ1-2 gives the whole variable domain DSGVTQTPKHLITATGQRVTLRCSPRSGDLSVYWYQQSLDQGLQFLIQYYNGEERAKGNILERFSAQQFPDLHSELNLSSLELGDSALYFCASSVGQGDYGYTFGSGTRLTVV.